A selection of T cell receptor beta chains follows, all from one sample in a study of shared clonotypes between healthy human individuals. Here immunoSEQ multiplex PCR was the method, and the copy in TCRdb shows in-frame clones only, minus some. This sample has fewer than 2.5 million clones, with 80% to 95% found just once. The sample consisted of naive CD4+ T cells from PBMCs. All receptors come from a man aged 18 to 35 in good health. Some clones in this sample may be carry-over from other donors' samples. Both conserved end residues are part of each CDR3. The order of the fields is J gene, V gene, D gene, clone size, CDR3 protein, CDR3 DNA. D genes are given only for firm matches. Clone size is given for some rows only: seen once, a few or many times, or a class if the clone is expanded.

TRBJ2-3,TRBV11-3,-,-,CASSSGVGTDTQYF,TGTGCCAGCAGCTCGGGGGTTGGCACAGATACGCAGTATTTT
TRBJ2-3,TRBV7-8,-,-,CASSLGDSTDTQYF,TGTGCCAGCAGCTTAGGGGACTCCACAGATACGCAGTATTTT
TRBJ2-5,TRBV5-1,-,-,CASSPGGGGETQYF,TGCGCCAGCAGCCCAGGAGGGGGGGGAGAGACCCAGTACTTC
TRBJ2-7,TRBV5-1,-,-,CASSRGMGSYEQYF,TGCGCCAGCAGTAGGGGGATGGGCTCCTACGAGCAGTACTTC
TRBJ2-1,TRBV5-4,TRBD2,-,CASSPGLAGTNEQFF,TGTGCCAGCAGCCCCGGACTAGCGGGGACAAATGAGCAGTTCTTC
TRBJ2-7,TRBV10-1,-,-,CASSEHGSYEQYF,TGCGCCAGCAGTGAGCATGGGTCCTACGAGCAGTACTTC
TRBJ2-2,TRBV7-8,-,-,CASSLAGELFF,TGTGCCAGCAGCTTGGCCGGGGAGCTGTTTTTT
TRBJ2-1,TRBV2,-,-,CAIRDNEGNEQFF,TGTGCCATCCGGGACAACGAGGGCAATGAGCAGTTCTTC
TRBJ1-4,TRBV7-3,-,-,CASSFQQGKGEKLFF,TGTGCCAGCAGCTTCCAACAGGGAAAAGGAGAAAAACTGTTTTTT
TRBJ2-7,TRBV28,-,-,CASMKLGLEQYF,TGTGCCAGCATGAAACTGGGCCTCGAGCAGTACTTC
TRBJ2-6,TRBV4-1,-,-,CASSQYRRGALSGANVLTF,TGCGCCAGCAGCCAATATCGACGGGGGGCTCTCTCTGGGGCCAACGTCCTGACTTTC
TRBJ2-1,TRBV5-4,-,-,CASSLPADSEQFF,TGTGCCAGCAGCTTGCCGGCTGACAGTGAGCAGTTCTTC
TRBJ2-7,TRBV5-1,TRBD2,-,CASSTGLALSYEQYF,TGCGCCAGCAGCACTGGACTAGCGCTCTCCTACGAGCAGTACTTC
TRBJ2-1,TRBV5-6,TRBD2,-,CASSARGGSYNEQFF,TGTGCCAGCAGCGCGCGGGGGGGCTCCTACAATGAGCAGTTCTTC
TRBJ2-1,TRBV5-8,-,-,CASSLALFRELVNEQFF,TGTGCCAGCAGCTTGGCCCTTTTCCGGGAGTTGGTGAATGAGCAGTTCTTC
TRBJ1-5,TRBV6-5,-,once,CASSYSRGSNQPQHF,TGTGCCAGCAGTTACTCGAGGGGGTCAAATCAGCCCCAGCATTTT
TRBJ2-1,TRBV4-1,-,-,CASSQINRRGQFF,TGCGCCAGCAGCCAAATCAATAGGCGCGGGCAGTTCTTC
TRBJ2-5,TRBV4-1,TRBD1,-,CASSHPDRDQETQYF,TGCGCCAGCAGCCACCCGGACAGGGACCAAGAGACCCAGTACTTC
TRBJ2-4,TRBV6-1,-,-,CASSEWGRGNIQYF,TGTGCCAGCAGTGAATGGGGCCGCGGTAACATTCAGTACTTC
TRBJ2-7,TRBV7-9,-,-,CASSYTGRSYEQYF,TGTGCCAGCAGCTATACAGGGAGGTCCTACGAGCAGTACTTC
TRBJ1-6,TRBV27,-,-,CASSLVAVPSDSYNSPLHF,TGTGCCAGCAGTTTGGTGGCCGTCCCAAGCGACTCCTATAATTCACCCCTCCACTTT
TRBJ2-1,TRBV7-2,TRBD2,-,CASSFIAGVLNEQFF,TGTGCCAGCAGCTTTATAGCGGGAGTATTAAATGAGCAGTTCTTC
TRBJ2-7,TRBV7-9,TRBD2,-,CASSPGGSLSYEQYF,TGTGCCAGCAGCCCCGGGGGGTCCCTCTCCTACGAGCAGTACTTC
TRBJ1-6,TRBV5-1,-,-,CASKRAYNSPLHF,TGCGCCAGCAAAAGGGCCTATAATTCACCCCTCCACTTT
TRBJ2-3,TRBV15,-,-,CATSRAQGGNTQYF,TGTGCCACCAGCAGAGCCCAGGGAGGAAATACGCAGTATTTT
TRBJ2-2,TRBV5-1,-,few,CASSLNAGRVTGELFF,TGCGCCAGCAGCTTGAATGCGGGACGGGTCACCGGGGAGCTGTTTTTT
TRBJ2-3,TRBV28,-,-,CASKPSTDTQYF,TGTGCCAGCAAGCCTAGCACAGATACGCAGTATTTT
TRBJ2-2,TRBV5-1,-,-,CASSDVSGSGELFF,TGCGCCAGCAGCGACGTGTCGGGATCCGGGGAGCTGTTTTTT
TRBJ1-3,TRBV6-5,TRBD1,-,CASSDPGQGGNTIYF,TGTGCCAGCAGCGATCCGGGACAGGGAGGAAACACCATATATTTT
TRBJ2-3,TRBV7-2,TRBD2,-,CASSPTSGRGAFTQYF,TGTGCCAGCAGCCCGACTAGCGGGCGGGGGGCTTTTACGCAGTATTTT
TRBJ1-2,TRBV29-1,-,-,CSVARQGDYGYTF,TGCAGCGTTGCGAGGCAGGGCGACTATGGCTACACCTTC
TRBJ1-2,TRBV28,-,-,CASSLGVGGSYGYTF,TGTGCCAGCAGTTTAGGTGTAGGGGGAAGCTATGGCTACACCTTC
TRBJ2-5,TRBV10-3,TRBD1,once,CASGGTAQETQYF,TGTGCCTCCGGTGGGACAGCTCAAGAGACCCAGTACTTC
TRBJ2-3,TRBV27,-,-,CASSLGRDTQYF,TGTGCCAGCAGTTTAGGTCGGGATACGCAGTATTTT
TRBJ1-5,TRBV30,-,-,CAWSDIVGQPQHF,TGTGCCTGGAGTGATATCGTAGGCCAGCCCCAGCATTTT
TRBJ2-1,TRBV9,-,-,CASSFGTAANEQFF,TGTGCCAGCAGCTTCGGGACTGCCGCCAATGAGCAGTTCTTC
TRBJ2-7,TRBV5-6,TRBD1,-,CASSSRTGGSYEQYF,TGTGCCAGCAGCTCTAGGACAGGGGGCAGCTACGAGCAGTACTTC
TRBJ1-2,TRBV7-9,-,-,CASSPLSGGYGYTF,TGTGCCAGCAGCCCTCTGTCCGGGGGCTATGGCTACACCTTC
TRBJ2-1,TRBV15,-,-,CATSRTNEQFF,TGTGCCACCAGCAGAACCAATGAGCAGTTCTTC
TRBJ2-5,TRBV19,-,-,CASSDRGGSPETQYF,TGTGCCAGTAGTGATAGGGGGGGGTCTCCGGAGACCCAGTACTTC
TRBJ2-2,TRBV6-5,-,once,CASSYVGRGNTGELFF,TGTGCCAGCAGTTACGTTGGCAGGGGAAACACCGGGGAGCTGTTTTTT